This paragraph reports one T cell receptor beta chain. Its specificity is unknown. Different DNA sequences within this sample yield the same CDR3. Trimming cost V 6 bases and J 4 bases; bases outside gene matches: 6. The CDR3 runs 14 residues. Per germline, CDR1 ENHRY and CDR2 SYGVKD. This sample was taken from a study of shared clonotypes between healthy human individuals. Findings of the study overall: Blood alone was sampled, and tissue repertoires likely differ.

Deep was the level used in running the assay. TCRdb keeps only in-frame clones here, not all; method: immunoSEQ multiplex PCR. Among about a million clones, 65% to 75% were seen once, and the ten largest hold 1.5%. The chain has TRBV10-3 and TRBJ2-5, with 9 positions matching TRBD2. The receptor was isolated from a young man in good health. Sequencing was done on a sample of memory CD4+ T cells sorted from blood. Subset specified: CD45RA-negative fraction. The CDR3 DNA reads TGTGCCATCAGCCGTACTAGCGGGTCAGAGACCCAGTACTTC. It is translated as CAISRTSGSETQYF.